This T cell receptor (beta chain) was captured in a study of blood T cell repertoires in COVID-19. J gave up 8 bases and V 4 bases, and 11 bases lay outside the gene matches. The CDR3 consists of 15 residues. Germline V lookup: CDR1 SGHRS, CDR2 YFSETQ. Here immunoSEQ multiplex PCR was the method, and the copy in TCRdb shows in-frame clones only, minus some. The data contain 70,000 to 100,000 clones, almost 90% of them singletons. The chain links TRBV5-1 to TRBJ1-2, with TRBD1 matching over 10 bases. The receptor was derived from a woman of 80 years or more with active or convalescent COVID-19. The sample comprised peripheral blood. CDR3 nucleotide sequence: TGCGCCAGCAGCATACTCGGGACAGGGGATCGCGGCTACACCTTC. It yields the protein CASSILGTGDRGYTF.